One and the same sample provided the 15 T cell receptor beta chains below, sequenced in a study of blood T cell repertoires in COVID-19. Generated by immunoSEQ multiplex PCR, the TCRdb table keeps only in-frame clones and is missing some. The sample holds a few hundred thousand clones; approximately 81% are singletons and the top ten take approximately 3.7%. Sequenced: peripheral blood. These receptors all stem from a woman aged 18-29 years with acute or convalescent COVID-19.

V gene TRBV6-5 combines with J gene TRBJ2-2; no reliable D call. CDR1 and CDR2 from the germline V gene are MNHEY and SVGAGI. The CDR3 totals 13 residues. Trimming cost V 5 bases and J 4 bases, with 8 bases left between them. The CDR3 region is CASSPSVTGELFF. The CDR3 coding sequence is TGTGCCAGCAGTCCCTCGGTCACCGGGGAGCTGTTTTTT.

About this clone itself: The same CDR3 is also encoded by other DNA sequences in this sample. The rearrangement uses TRBV6-6 and TRBJ2-2; 7 nucleotides agree with TRBD2. The CDR3 spans 14 residues. The V gene end was trimmed by 8 bases and the J gene end by 7 bases; junction bases not matched to a gene: 10. In germline, CDR1 is MNHNY, CDR2 SVGAGI (reference sequence). DNA for the CDR3: TGTGCCAGCTGTTCTTTCGGCGGGGGCGGGGAGCTGTTTTTT. The encoded protein is CASCSFGGGGELFF.

This clone appeared a single time. J is TRBJ1-5 and V is TRBV12-3 or TRBV12-4; D call uncertain. This CDR3 spans 13 amino acids. Trimming left V 4 bases short and J 6 bases short, with 10 bases between. This chain's CDR3 is CASSSKLGQPQHF. The CDR3 nucleotides read TGTGCCAGCAGTTCAAAACTTGGTCAGCCCCAGCATTTT.

The rearrangement joins TRBV9 to TRBJ1-1; D gene unclear. Trimming stripped 0 bases from V and 0 bases from J, with 15 bases between. The CDR3 totals 17 residues. Looked up from germline, CDR1 is SGDLS and CDR2 is YYNGEE. Written as DNA, the CDR3 is TGTGCCAGCAGCGTAGATCCCCGTACAGTTATGAACACTGAAGCTTTCTTT. Translation: CASSVDPRTVMNTEAFF.

This rearrangement joins TRBV29-1 to TRBJ1-3, with 10 nucleotides matching TRBD1. Germline lookup yields CDR1 SQVTM and CDR2 ANQGSEA. With 0 bases clipped from V and 4 bases from J, the junction kept 3 bases outside the gene matches. CDR3 length: 15 residues. CDR3 sequence reads: CSVEEDRGEGNTIYF. The CDR3 coding sequence is TGCAGCGTTGAAGAGGACAGGGGGGAAGGAAACACCATATATTTT.

Of note for this clone: Other DNA variants within this sample encode the same CDR3. The rearrangement uses TRBV19 and TRBJ1-2, with D perhaps matching TRBD1 (5 bases). This CDR3 has 14 amino acids. The ends were cut back, 0 bases at V and 4 bases at J, with 9 bases in the middle. CDR1 and CDR2 (germline): LNHDA, SQIVND (reference sequence). Here the CDR3 DNA reads TGTGCCAGTAGTATAGATCGGGGGGGCTATGGCTACACCTTC. Translation gives CASSIDRGGYGYTF. Drawing the rest from reference TRBV19 and TRBJ1-2, the complete variable domain is DGGITQSPKYLFRKEGQNVTLSCEQNLNHDAMYWYRQDPGQGLRLIYYSQIVNDFQKGDIAEGYSVSREKKESFPLTVTSAQKNPTAFYLCASSIDRGGYGYTFGSGTRLTVV.

The V call is TRBV11-2, the J call TRBJ2-7; TRBD1 matches 7 bases. Germline V gene data show CDR1 as SGHAT and CDR2 as FQNNGV. V lost 1 base to trimming and J lost 0 bases; unmatched junction nucleotides: 6. The CDR3 covers 16 residues. The CDR3 DNA sequence: TGTGCCAGCAGCTTAGTTCGACAGGGCGGCTCCTACGAGCAGTACTTC. Translation gives CASSLVRQGGSYEQYF.

CDR3 loop: CASSWNRVTDTQYF. In DNA form, the CDR3 reads TGTGCCAGCAGTTGGAACAGGGTCACAGATACGCAGTATTTT. The gene calls are TRBV2 and TRBJ2-3, with D possibly TRBD1 on 6 matching bases. The germline V gene has CDR1 SNHLY and CDR2 FYNNEI. The CDR3 is 14 amino acids. Between the trimmed V and J ends, which lost 5 bases and 2 bases, there was a span of 11 bases.

The rearrangement links TRBV10-2 to TRBJ1-2, with TRBD1 matching 9 bases. The CDR3 runs 15 residues. Germline V gene sequence: CDR1 WSHSY, CDR2 SAAADI. Trimming removed 8 bases from V and 4 bases from J; junction bases left unmatched: 11. The CDR3 DNA reads as TGCGCCAGCGGAATAGACAGGGGGGTAGGCTATGGCTACACCTTC. It encodes CASGIDRGVGYGYTF.

This rearrangement joins TRBV28 to TRBJ1-5; weak D call: TRBD1 (5 bases). This CDR3 has 14 amino acids. V lost 6 bases to trimming and J lost 0 bases, with 9 bases between them. CDR1 and CDR2 (germline): MDHEN, SYDVKM. This CDR3 reads CASRAGYSNQPQHF. CDR3 DNA sequence: TGTGCCAGCAGGGCAGGGTATAGCAATCAGCCCCAGCATTTT.

V is TRBV18 and J is TRBJ1-2; 7 positions agree with TRBD1. Germline V gives CDR1 KGHSH, CDR2 LQKENI. J was trimmed by 6 bases and V by 2 bases; bases with no gene match: 3. The CDR3 is made up of 13 amino acids. The CDR3 DNA follows: TGTGCCAGCTCACCAAGGGGGCAAGATGGCTACACCTTC. It encodes CASSPRGQDGYTF. The variable domain in full, with the rest retrieved from reference TRBV18 and TRBJ1-2, is NAGVMQNPRHLVRRRGQEARLRCSPMKGHSHVYWYRQLPEEGLKFMVYLQKENIIDESGMPKERFSAEFPKEGPSILRIQQVVRGDSAAYFCASSPRGQDGYTFGSGTRLTVV.

V usage is TRBV7-8 and J usage is TRBJ2-5, with D perhaps matching TRBD2 (5 bases). The CDR3 has 15 residues. The germline V and J ends were trimmed by 5 bases and 3 bases, with 16 bases remaining between them. Germline assignment: CDR1 SGHVS and CDR2 FQNEAQ. CDR3 loop: CASSPDFLAKETQYF. CDR3 in DNA: TGTGCCAGCAGCCCAGACTTTCTAGCTAAAGAGACCCAGTACTTC.

This clone is a singleton in its sample. The genes are TRBV27 and TRBJ2-7; D not certain. The CDR3 is 13 residues long. The germline V and J ends were trimmed by 5 bases and 1 base, with 9 bases remaining between them. The germline V gene encodes CDR1 MNHEY and CDR2 SMNVEV (reference sequence). CDR3 sequence: CASSPLTSYEQYF. In DNA form, the CDR3 reads TGTGCCAGCAGTCCCCTCACTTCCTACGAGCAGTACTTC.

This clone was seen a single time. V is TRBV27 and J is TRBJ2-2; 14 nucleotides agree with TRBD2. CDR1 MNHEY and CDR2 SMNVEV come from the germline V gene (reference sequence). The CDR3 contains 17 residues. V lost 3 bases, J lost 6 bases, and 6 bases stayed unmatched. The CDR3 here is CASSFYRLAGGPGELFF. CDR3 sequence (DNA): TGTGCCAGCAGTTTCTACCGACTAGCGGGAGGGCCCGGGGAGCTGTTTTTT.

This chain joins TRBV4-1 and TRBJ2-7; TRBD2 agrees at 9 bases. The V gene's germline CDR1 is MGHRA and CDR2 YSYEKL. V lost 4 bases, J lost 0 bases, and 7 bases stayed unmatched. The CDR3 consists of 16 residues. CDR3 sequence reads: CASSRRLAALSYEQYF. The CDR3 DNA reads as TGCGCCAGCAGCCGCCGACTAGCGGCCCTCTCCTACGAGCAGTACTTC.